These 29 T cell receptor beta chains were sequenced from one sample in a study of blood T cell repertoires in COVID-19. The repertoire was sequenced with immunoSEQ multiplex PCR; TCRdb's copy has only in-frame clones and lacks some. The sample has some 50,000 clones; roughly four fifths are singletons. Sequencing was done on a sample of peripheral blood. These receptors were collected from a human donor in a cohort sampled during active COVID-19.

This clone has just one count. CDR3 loop: CASSWTQGAAEAEAFF. In DNA, the CDR3 is TGTGCCAGCAGCTGGACTCAGGGGGCCGCTGAAGCTGAAGCTTTCTTT. The rearrangement uses TRBV7-9 and TRBJ1-1; 8 nucleotides agree with TRBD1. The V and J ends lost 4 bases and 6 bases, in that order; junction bases with no gene match: 13. CDR3 length: 16 amino acids. Germline V lookup: CDR1 SEHNR, CDR2 FQNEAQ (reference sequence).

This chain links TRBV6-5 with TRBJ2-7; 7 nucleotides agree with TRBD1. Germline loops: CDR1 MNHEY, CDR2 SVGAGI. V shed 7 bases, J shed 1 base, and the junction held 10 bases outside the gene matches. The CDR3 spans 15 residues. In DNA form, the CDR3 reads TGTGCCAGCACTACCATGGGCAGGGGGTCCTACGAGCAGTACTTC. This sequence encodes CASTTMGRGSYEQYF.

This clone has just one count. The chain recombines TRBV19 with TRBJ2-1; D uncertain. The CDR3 has 14 amino acids. The germline CDR1 and CDR2 sequences are LNHDA and SQIVND (reference sequence). V lost 1 base and J 6 bases, leaving 10 bases between the germline ends. CDR3 nucleotides: TGTGCCAGTAGTATAGCGGAGAAAGTCAATGAGCAGTTCTTC. Its protein product is CASSIAEKVNEQFF.

On this clone: The junction departs from germline at one end; a sequencing error may be responsible. The genes are TRBV7-7 and TRBJ2-2, with D tentatively TRBD1 (5 bases). Germline CDR1 is SSHAT and CDR2 is FNYEAQ (reference sequence). This CDR3 comprises 14 residues. The CDR3 DNA sequence: TGTGCTAGCAGCGCCGACAGGAACACCGGGGAGCTGTTTTTT. It translates to CASSADRNTGELFF.

This chain links TRBV9 with TRBJ1-2; the D gene is possibly TRBD1 (6 bases). V lost 2 bases to trimming and J lost 0 bases, with 17 bases between them. Germline V gives CDR1 SGDLS, CDR2 YYNGEE. This CDR3 contains 17 residues. CDR3: CASSVGDTSPANYGYTF. As DNA, the CDR3 is TGTGCCAGCAGCGTCGGGGACACTTCTCCAGCTAACTATGGCTACACCTTC. Full variable domain (outside the CDR3, taken from reference TRBV9 and TRBJ1-2): DSGVTQTPKHLITATGQRVTLRCSPRSGDLSVYWYQQSLDQGLQFLIQYYNGEERAKGNILERFSAQQFPDLHSELNLSSLELGDSALYFCASSVGDTSPANYGYTFGSGTRLTVV.

The chain couples TRBV11-1 to TRBJ1-2, with a tentative D call TRBD1 (5 bases). The V end lost 3 bases, the J end lost 6 bases, and 11 bases lay between the germline ends. Germline V CDR1 and CDR2: SGHAT, FQDESV (reference sequence). This CDR3 comprises 13 residues. CDR3 nucleotides: TGTGCCAGCAGCTTTCAGGGACTGGATGGCTACACCTTC. Its protein is CASSFQGLDGYTF.

This clone occurred once. The chain is built from TRBV19 and TRBJ1-5, with TRBD1 matching over 10 bases. The junction had 9 bases not matched to a gene; V was cut back by 5 bases and J by 2 bases. The germline V gene has CDR1 LNHDA and CDR2 SQIVND (reference sequence). The CDR3 consists of 17 residues. In DNA form, the CDR3 reads TGTGCCAGTAGTGCCCCCGGGACAGGGGTTGGCAATCAGCCCCAGCATTTT. As protein: CASSAPGTGVGNQPQHF.

The chain has TRBV18 and TRBJ2-5; TRBD2 is a possible D gene (5 bases). The CDR3 sequence is 13 residues long. The V gene lost 3 bases and the J gene lost 5 bases, with 10 bases spanning the gap. Germline lookup yields CDR1 KGHSH and CDR2 LQKENI. The CDR3 sequence is CASSPRARETQYF. The CDR3 nucleotides read TGTGCCAGCTCACCGAGGGCGAGGGAGACCCAGTACTTC.

The V gene is TRBV5-1, the J gene TRBJ2-7, with 8 nucleotides matching TRBD2. The V segment lost 2 bases and the J segment 0 bases; nucleotides outside the gene matches: 1. Germline values: CDR1 SGHRS, CDR2 YFSETQ. The CDR3 spans 14 residues. The CDR3 DNA reads as TGCGCCAGCAGCTTCGGGGGGGGCTCCTACGAGCAGTACTTC. Its protein is CASSFGGGSYEQYF.

The table lists this clone with a few counts. This rearrangement joins TRBV27 to TRBJ2-5; tentatively, D is TRBD2 (7 bases). The germline gives CDR1 MNHEY, CDR2 SMNVEV (reference sequence). V lost 3 bases and J lost 5, with 16 bases in between. This CDR3 has 15 residues. The CDR3 DNA is TGTGCCAGCAGTTTCCGGGGGGCGGTCGTGGAGACCCAGTACTTC. Translated: CASSFRGAVVETQYF.

This chain uses TRBV28 with TRBJ2-7; D is possibly TRBD1 (6 bases). The germline gives CDR1 MDHEN, CDR2 SYDVKM. V was clipped by 2 bases and J by 6 bases, with 14 bases between them. This CDR3 spans 14 amino acids. The CDR3 is CASSLRQGTSEQYF. DNA for the CDR3: TGTGCCAGCAGTTTACGCCAGGGGACGAGCGAGCAGTACTTC.

A single count supports this clone. The V gene is TRBV5-1, the J gene TRBJ2-3; 7 bases are shared with TRBD1. V lost 4 bases, J lost 0 bases, and 2 bases stayed unmatched. This CDR3 region has 14 residues. Looked up from germline, CDR1 is SGHRS and CDR2 is YFSETQ. The CDR3 DNA reads as TGCGCCAGCAGCCAGGGACAGAGCACAGATACGCAGTATTTT. Translated: CASSQGQSTDTQYF. Variable domain in full (rest from reference TRBV5-1 and TRBJ2-3): KAGVTQTPRYLIKTRGQQVTLSCSPISGHRSVSWYQQTPGQGLQFLFEYFSETQRNKGNFPGRFSGRQFSNSRSEMNVSTLELGDSALYLCASSQGQSTDTQYFGPGTRLTVL.

The rearrangement joins TRBV19 to TRBJ1-3; 9 bases agree with TRBD1. Looked up from germline, CDR1 is LNHDA and CDR2 is SQIVND (reference sequence). The CDR3 consists of 15 residues. V lost 5 bases and J lost 4; bases outside the gene matches: 6. This chain's CDR3 is CASSVQGAPGNTIYF. DNA of the CDR3: TGTGCCAGTAGTGTACAGGGGGCGCCCGGAAACACCATATATTTT.

The V and J genes are TRBV28 and TRBJ1-2; D possibly corresponds to TRBD1 (6 bases). This CDR3 region has 15 residues. Germline loops: CDR1 MDHEN, CDR2 SYDVKM. V shed 5 bases and J shed 1 base, with 14 bases lying between them. The CDR3 DNA sequence: TGTGCCAGCAGTCACCGACAGGCGTATAACTATGGCTACACCTTC. Translation gives CASSHRQAYNYGYTF.

This clone is a singleton in its sample. The genes are TRBV18 and TRBJ1-1; D not certain. Trimming cost V 2 bases and J 0 bases, with 7 bases left between them. The CDR3 contains 14 residues. Looked up from germline, CDR1 is KGHSH and CDR2 is LQKENI. The CDR3 nucleotides read TGTGCCAGCTCACCAACTAACATGAACACTGAAGCTTTCTTT. This translates into CASSPTNMNTEAFF.

Here the CDR3 reads CASKRSTNEKLFF. Here the CDR3 DNA reads TGTGCCAGCAAGCGGTCAACTAATGAAAAACTGTTTTTT. V gene TRBV2 combines with J gene TRBJ1-4; D is unresolved. The V and J ends lost 7 bases and 0 bases respectively, with 6 bases between them. The CDR3 extends over 13 amino acids. The V gene's germline CDR1 is SNHLY and CDR2 FYNNEI.

This chain uses TRBV6-5 with TRBJ2-3; D not resolved. V was shortened by 6 bases and J by 2 bases, with 9 bases between the two germline ends. The CDR3 has 13 amino acids. In germline, CDR1 is MNHEY, CDR2 SVGAGI. CDR3 amino acids: CASSRDITDTQYF. The CDR3 region has the DNA TGTGCCAGCAGCCGAGACATCACAGATACGCAGTATTTT.

This chain uses TRBV4-3 with TRBJ2-6, with D perhaps matching TRBD1 (6 bases). The CDR3 has 17 amino acids. Germline V gives CDR1 LGHNA, CDR2 YSLEER. Trimming took off 1 base at V and 1 base at J, with 11 bases between the two ends. CDR3 DNA sequence: TGCGCCAGCAGCCAAGGAGGGGGACCGTCTGGGGCCAACGTCCTGACTTTC. It yields the protein CASSQGGGPSGANVLTF.

The V call is TRBV29-1, the J call TRBJ1-2; 9 bases are a match to TRBD1. J was trimmed by 5 bases and V by 6 bases; bases with no gene match: 7. CDR1 and CDR2 (germline): SQVTM, ANQGSEA. This CDR3 is built from 13 residues. CDR3 coding DNA: TGCAGCGTCGGGGGACAGGGAGTTTATGGCTACACCTTC. Translating gives CSVGGQGVYGYTF.

This chain links TRBV30 with TRBJ1-4, with a possible D match to TRBD1 (6 bases). Per the germline V gene, CDR1 is GTSNPN and CDR2 is SVGIG (reference sequence). The length of the CDR3 is 14 residues. The CDR3 nucleotides read TGTGCACACACCTTCAGGGGCTCGGGTGAAAAACTGTTTTTT. This codes for CAHTFRGSGEKLFF.

In DNA form, the CDR3 reads TGTGCCAGCAGCTTAAGGATAGGAGGTAGCACAGATACGCAGTATTTT. As protein: CASSLRIGGSTDTQYF. The rearrangement joins TRBV13 to TRBJ2-3; tentatively, D is TRBD2 (5 bases). Germline lookup yields CDR1 PRHDT and CDR2 FYEKMQ (reference sequence). There are 16 residues in the CDR3. V lost 2 bases and J 0 bases, leaving 12 bases between the germline ends. Looking up the rest from reference TRBV13 and TRBJ2-3 gives the full variable domain: AAGVIQSPRHLIKEKRETATLKCYPIPRHDTVYWYQQGPGQDPQFLISFYEKMQSDKGSIPDRFSAQQFSDYHSELNMSSLELGDSALYFCASSLRIGGSTDTQYFGPGTRLTVL.

J is TRBJ2-5 and V is TRBV5-1; 14 bases fit TRBD2. Germline V lookup: CDR1 SGHRS, CDR2 YFSETQ. The junction had 6 bases not matched to a gene; V was cut back by 3 bases and J by 5 bases. The CDR3 is made up of 16 amino acids. CDR3 in DNA: TGCGCCAGCAGCTCGCTGGGACTAGCGGGAGATGAGACCCAGTACTTC. Amino acids: CASSSLGLAGDETQYF.

The chain has TRBV4-3 and TRBJ1-6, with 8 positions matching TRBD1. Germline V gene data show CDR1 as LGHNA and CDR2 as YSLEER. CDR3 length equals 17 residues. The J segment lost 7 bases and the V segment lost 3 bases, leaving 11 bases of the junction unmatched. The CDR3 loop is CASSQAYRGNMNSPLHF. The CDR3 region has the DNA TGCGCCAGCAGCCAGGCCTACAGGGGGAATATGAATTCACCCCTCCACTTT.

The CDR3 loop is CASSSPTSRDEQFF. The CDR3 DNA is TGTGCCAGCAGCTCCCCGACTTCCAGGGATGAGCAGTTCTTC. V and J are TRBV7-9 and TRBJ2-1; D may be TRBD1 (5 bases). The CDR3 contains 14 residues. Trimming took off 4 bases at V and 8 bases at J, with 15 bases between the two ends. The germline gives CDR1 SEHNR, CDR2 FQNEAQ (reference sequence).

This chain uses TRBV6-1 with TRBJ1-5; D not certain. This CDR3 is built from 19 residues. The germline gives CDR1 MNHNS, CDR2 SASEGT. V was pared by 1 base and J by 3 bases, with 22 bases between. CDR3 in amino acids: CASSEGLMSSPGINQPQHF. Written as DNA, the CDR3 is TGTGCCAGCAGTGAAGGTCTAATGAGTTCCCCGGGGATCAATCAGCCCCAGCATTTT.

The chain has TRBV5-1 and TRBJ2-3; no clear D gene. V was trimmed by 0 bases and J by 5 bases, leaving 7 bases between them. This CDR3 spans 13 amino acids. CDR1 and CDR2 (germline): SGHRS, YFSETQ. The CDR3 reads CASSLVGEDTQYF. The CDR3 DNA reads TGCGCCAGCAGCTTGGTGGGCGAAGATACGCAGTATTTT. Variable domain in full (rest from reference TRBV5-1 and TRBJ2-3): KAGVTQTPRYLIKTRGQQVTLSCSPISGHRSVSWYQQTPGQGLQFLFEYFSETQRNKGNFPGRFSGRQFSNSRSEMNVSTLELGDSALYLCASSLVGEDTQYFGPGTRLTVL.

The rearrangement links TRBV6-5 to TRBJ2-2, with a weak D call TRBD2 (6 bases). The germline gives CDR1 MNHEY, CDR2 SVGAGI. V was pared by 8 bases and J by 5 bases, with 18 bases between. This CDR3 comprises 15 residues. CDR3 region: CASRRDASTTGELFF. CDR3 nucleotides: TGTGCCAGCCGGCGGGACGCATCAACAACCGGGGAGCTGTTTTTT.

The chain links TRBV10-1 to TRBJ2-7, with no clear D. Germline V lookup: CDR1 WNHNN, CDR2 SYGVQD (reference sequence). Trimming left V 0 bases short and J 2 bases short, with 8 bases between. The CDR3 length is 14 residues. CDR3 amino acids: CASSESLSPYEQYF. The CDR3 DNA sequence: TGCGCCAGCAGTGAGTCCCTATCGCCCTACGAGCAGTACTTC.

The rearrangement links TRBV7-9 to TRBJ1-5; D call uncertain. The V gene's germline CDR1 is SEHNR and CDR2 FQNEAQ (reference sequence). The length of the CDR3 is 14 residues. V lost 7 bases and J lost 4, with 14 bases in between. The CDR3, as DNA: TGTGCCAGCACCTATTCGACACGTAATCAGCCCCAGCATTTT. Protein product: CASTYSTRNQPQHF.